This is a list of T cell receptor beta chains from one sample in a study of cytomegalovirus exposure and HLA in healthy donors. Assay used: immunoSEQ multiplex PCR; TCRdb lists only in-frame clones, some missing. The sample yields some 120,000 clones, 80% seen once. Sequenced: PBMCs. The origin of the receptors is a male donor in good health and CMV-seronegative. CDR3s include the opening cysteine and the closing phenylalanine or tryptophan. The order of the fields is J gene, D gene, V gene, CDR3 protein. The D gene is left open where the match is weak.

j_call: TRBJ1-1
d_call: NA
v_call: TRBV6-1
cdr3_aa: CASSEAVGEVTEAFF

j_call: TRBJ2-3
d_call: TRBD2
v_call: TRBV6-1
cdr3_aa: CASSVGGGVADTQYF

j_call: TRBJ2-1
d_call: TRBD2
v_call: TRBV4-3
cdr3_aa: CASSQDVVGGSSYNEQFF

j_call: TRBJ2-1
d_call: NA
v_call: TRBV27
cdr3_aa: CASSLPGWGFF

j_call: TRBJ1-3
d_call: NA
v_call: TRBV6-5
cdr3_aa: CASSPAGTQGNTIYF

j_call: TRBJ1-5
d_call: NA
v_call: TRBV27
cdr3_aa: CASTSGNQPQHF

j_call: TRBJ1-2
d_call: TRBD1
v_call: TRBV7-9
cdr3_aa: CASSLGASGGADGYTF

j_call: TRBJ1-1
d_call: TRBD1
v_call: TRBV18
cdr3_aa: CASSLPTGMNTEAFF

j_call: TRBJ1-2
d_call: TRBD1
v_call: TRBV5-5
cdr3_aa: CASSLVYRGTNYGYTF

j_call: TRBJ1-1
d_call: TRBD1
v_call: TRBV28
cdr3_aa: CASSSRLDRVFGTEAFF

j_call: TRBJ1-6
d_call: NA
v_call: TRBV6-5
cdr3_aa: CASSYFRQAYNSPLHF

j_call: TRBJ2-3
d_call: NA
v_call: TRBV7-9
cdr3_aa: CASSSPGAGDTQYF

j_call: TRBJ1-2
d_call: NA
v_call: TRBV5-5
cdr3_aa: CASSLNSGLSYGYTF

j_call: TRBJ2-4
d_call: TRBD2
v_call: TRBV18
cdr3_aa: CASSPTKREQGNSQYF

j_call: TRBJ2-7
d_call: TRBD2
v_call: TRBV5-4
cdr3_aa: CASSFGGAGASYEQYF

j_call: TRBJ1-1
d_call: NA
v_call: TRBV5-4
cdr3_aa: CASSWAGAEAFF

j_call: TRBJ1-2
d_call: TRBD1
v_call: TRBV6-1
cdr3_aa: CASTPGQGQGGYTF

j_call: TRBJ2-2
d_call: TRBD1
v_call: TRBV5-6
cdr3_aa: CASSLVFLGQGATGELFF

j_call: TRBJ2-2
d_call: TRBD1
v_call: TRBV7-9
cdr3_aa: CASSLRTGGNTGELFF

j_call: TRBJ1-1
d_call: TRBD1
v_call: TRBV6-5
cdr3_aa: CASSFGVQGAVEAFF

j_call: NA
d_call: NA
v_call: TRBV11-2
cdr3_aa: CASSPSYRVHEQYF

j_call: TRBJ2-5
d_call: NA
v_call: TRBV7-2
cdr3_aa: CASSLTDLFQETQYF

j_call: TRBJ1-1
d_call: NA
v_call: TRBV5-6
cdr3_aa: CASSLHRFIMNTEAFF

j_call: TRBJ1-2
d_call: NA
v_call: TRBV7-2
cdr3_aa: CASSLTGSGDGYTF

j_call: TRBJ1-1
d_call: NA
v_call: TRBV6-5
cdr3_aa: CASREGGNTEAFF

j_call: TRBJ2-7
d_call: NA
v_call: TRBV5-1
cdr3_aa: CASSLKGGVKGSSYEQYF

j_call: TRBJ2-7
d_call: TRBD2
v_call: TRBV19
cdr3_aa: CASSIDRAGGPYEQYF

j_call: TRBJ2-3
d_call: NA
v_call: TRBV5-1
cdr3_aa: CASSLGPLRLGTADTQYF

j_call: TRBJ1-2
d_call: NA
v_call: TRBV30
cdr3_aa: CAWSDAGSWYGYTF

j_call: TRBJ1-1
d_call: NA
v_call: TRBV6-4
cdr3_aa: CASSLTENTEAFF

j_call: TRBJ2-7
d_call: NA
v_call: TRBV6-1
cdr3_aa: CASGPQGAYEQYF

j_call: TRBJ1-1
d_call: NA
v_call: TRBV5-1
cdr3_aa: CASSLGAAGNTEAFF

j_call: TRBJ1-1
d_call: TRBD1
v_call: TRBV19
cdr3_aa: CASNSPGQGREAFF

j_call: TRBJ1-2
d_call: NA
v_call: TRBV21-1
cdr3_aa: CASSKIDIATDNYGYTF

j_call: TRBJ1-6
d_call: NA
v_call: TRBV2
cdr3_aa: CASSARRGLSNSPLHF

j_call: TRBJ1-1
d_call: NA
v_call: TRBV7-2
cdr3_aa: CASSLDRFGTEAFF

j_call: TRBJ2-7
d_call: NA
v_call: TRBV2
cdr3_aa: CASREGFAEQYF

j_call: NA
d_call: TRBD2
v_call: TRBV4-1
cdr3_aa: CASSQDRGAGGPYEQYF

j_call: TRBJ1-5
d_call: NA
v_call: TRBV4-1
cdr3_aa: CASSQAYSNQPQHF

j_call: TRBJ1-5
d_call: NA
v_call: TRBV7-2
cdr3_aa: CASSLVSGGNQPQHF

j_call: TRBJ2-7
d_call: TRBD1
v_call: TRBV7-6
cdr3_aa: CASSATGASYEQYF

j_call: TRBJ2-7
d_call: TRBD1
v_call: TRBV7-8
cdr3_aa: CASSLGSRGLYEQYF

j_call: TRBJ2-7
d_call: NA
v_call: TRBV10-1
cdr3_aa: CASSRGPNYEQYF

j_call: TRBJ1-5
d_call: NA
v_call: TRBV6-5
cdr3_aa: CASSYNDRQPQHF

j_call: TRBJ2-6
d_call: NA
v_call: TRBV11-2
cdr3_aa: CASSLGVSGANVLTF

j_call: TRBJ2-5
d_call: NA
v_call: TRBV5-4
cdr3_aa: CASSFRFTTKETQYF

j_call: TRBJ1-6
d_call: TRBD1
v_call: TRBV9
cdr3_aa: CASSARGFNSPLHF

j_call: TRBJ2-1
d_call: TRBD1
v_call: TRBV11-2
cdr3_aa: CASSLSRTGGYNEQFF